Each of the 20 T cell receptor beta chains below was sequenced from the same sample in a study of blood T cell repertoires in COVID-19. Only in-frame clones appear in the TCRdb table, and some are missing; sequencing was by immunoSEQ multiplex PCR. The table has 250,000 to 300,000 clones, 75% to 90% seen once. The sample was peripheral blood. Receptors originate from a woman aged 50 to 65 who had recovered from COVID-19.

This chain uses TRBV9 with TRBJ2-1; 9 bases agree with TRBD2. The CDR3 totals 17 residues. Looked up from germline, CDR1 is SGDLS and CDR2 is YYNGEE. Trimming at V came to 3 bases and at J to 4 bases, leaving 11 bases not matched to a gene. CDR3 region: CASSAVSAGGGYNEQFF. DNA for the CDR3: TGTGCCAGCAGCGCCGTATCCGCGGGGGGGGGATACAATGAGCAGTTCTTC.

The chain carries TRBV28 and TRBJ1-5, with D perhaps TRBD1 (5 bases). Germline values: CDR1 MDHEN, CDR2 SYDVKM. CDR3 size: 16 residues. V lost 5 bases to trimming and J lost 0 bases, with 14 bases between them. The DNA for the CDR3 is TGTGCCAGCAGTGGACGCAGGGCTTATAGCAATCAGCCCCAGCATTTT. Translation gives CASSGRRAYSNQPQHF.

The chain is built from TRBV10-3 and TRBJ2-7; D might be TRBD2 (5 bases). V lost 6 bases to trimming and J lost 6 bases, with 21 bases between them. This CDR3 is built from 15 residues. In germline, CDR1 is ENHRY, CDR2 SYGVKD. Here the CDR3 reads CAIRAAETIRGEQYF. As DNA, the CDR3 is TGTGCCATCAGAGCGGCCGAGACAATACGGGGCGAGCAGTACTTC.

The chain recombines TRBV7-8 with TRBJ1-5; D is uncertain. V lost 5 bases and J lost 3, with 11 bases in between. Per germline, CDR1 SGHVS and CDR2 FQNEAQ. The CDR3 contains 14 residues. DNA of the CDR3: TGTGCCAGCAGCCCCGGCAGGAACAATCAGCCCCAGCATTTT. Its translation: CASSPGRNNQPQHF.

The V call is TRBV7-2, the J call TRBJ2-3; 14 nucleotides agree with TRBD2. This CDR3 region has 16 residues. The germline gives CDR1 SGHTA, CDR2 FQGNSA. V was pared by 2 bases and J by 8 bases, with 6 bases of the junction left unmatched. Here the CDR3 reads CASSLTGTSGGGTQYF. CDR3 nucleotides: TGTGCCAGCAGCTTAACCGGGACTAGCGGGGGCGGTACGCAGTATTTT.

CDR3 sequence reads: CASSLLTGSAGGEQYF. CDR3 bases: TGTGCCAGCAGCTTACTAACTGGATCAGCGGGGGGCGAGCAGTACTTC. The chain links TRBV7-2 to TRBJ2-7, with 9 bases fitting TRBD2. Germline lookup yields CDR1 SGHTA and CDR2 FQGNSA. The CDR3 consists of 16 residues. V lost 2 bases and J lost 6; bases outside the gene matches: 11.

This clone was counted a single time. The chain has TRBV3-1 (or the pseudogene TRBV3-2) and TRBJ2-5; D remains ambiguous. The CDR3 has 14 residues. Trimming removed 2 bases from V and 5 bases from J, with 12 bases in between. From germline, CDR1 is LGHDT and CDR2 YNNKEL (reference sequence). The CDR3 DNA sequence: TGTGCCAGCAGCCAATCGCCCGGGTGGGAGACCCAGTACTTC. Translating gives CASSQSPGWETQYF.

The gene calls are TRBV5-1 and TRBJ2-3; the D gene is possibly TRBD1 (6 bases). Germline CDR1 reads SGHRS; CDR2 reads YFSETQ. V gave up 4 bases and J gave up 2 bases, with 17 bases separating them. The CDR3 spans 16 residues. CDR3 in amino acids: CASSQMTGSSTDTQYF. CDR3 nucleotide sequence: TGCGCCAGCAGCCAAATGACAGGTTCTTCCACAGATACGCAGTATTTT.

This clone came up a few times. Additional DNA sequences in this sample encode the identical CDR3. This chain links TRBV5-1 with TRBJ1-5; D is ambiguous. The CDR3 has 14 residues. Germline values: CDR1 SGHRS, CDR2 YFSETQ. V gave up 0 bases and J gave up 3 bases, with 7 bases separating them. CDR3 sequence reads: CASSLGGNNQPQHF. The CDR3 DNA reads as TGCGCCAGCAGCTTGGGAGGAAACAATCAGCCCCAGCATTTT.

V usage is TRBV3-1 (or the pseudogene TRBV3-2) and J usage is TRBJ2-1, with a weak D call TRBD2 (5 bases). The CDR3 is made up of 17 amino acids. The V gene lost 1 base and the J gene lost 0 bases, with 13 bases spanning the gap. CDR1 and CDR2 (germline): LGHDT, YNNKEL (reference sequence). The DNA for the CDR3 is TGTGCCAGCAGCCAAGTGCCCGGCACTAGCTCCTACAATGAGCAGTTCTTC. It specifies CASSQVPGTSSYNEQFF.

The V gene is TRBV6-2 or TRBV6-3, the J gene TRBJ1-5, with D tentatively TRBD1 (5 bases). With 5 bases removed from V and 4 bases from J, the gap between germline ends came to 21 bases. This CDR3 spans 17 amino acids. Germline-derived CDR1 and CDR2 are MNHEY and SVGEGT. CDR3 residues: CASSPLPGRLENQPQHF. CDR3 DNA: TGTGCCAGCAGTCCCCTTCCGGGACGACTAGAAAATCAGCCCCAGCATTTT.

This rearrangement joins TRBV5-1 to TRBJ2-3; tentatively, D is TRBD1 (5 bases). Deletions cut 0 bases from V and 5 bases from J, with 16 bases between. This CDR3 is built from 16 residues. Germline values: CDR1 SGHRS, CDR2 YFSETQ. The CDR3 protein is CASSLGQRTRLDTQYF. CDR3 in DNA: TGCGCCAGCAGCTTGGGACAGCGCACTCGGTTAGATACGCAGTATTTT.

The chain links TRBV29-1 to TRBJ1-2; D may be TRBD1 (6 bases). Trimming pared 7 bases from V and 4 bases from J, leaving 16 bases between. There are 13 residues in the CDR3. Germline CDR1 reads SQVTM; CDR2 reads ANQGSEA. The chain's CDR3 is CSGKGETGYGYTF. For the CDR3, the DNA is TGCAGCGGGAAGGGGGAGACTGGCTATGGCTACACCTTC.

The chain recombines TRBV6-5 with TRBJ1-1, with TRBD1 matching 7 bases. Unmatched junction bases numbered 11, after V lost 8 bases and J lost 2 bases. CDR1 is MNHEY, CDR2 SVGAGI, per germline. The CDR3 has 15 amino acids. This CDR3 reads CASCRFGTANTEAFF. As DNA, the CDR3 is TGTGCCAGCTGTAGGTTCGGGACAGCTAACACTGAAGCTTTCTTT.

The V gene is TRBV5-4, the J gene TRBJ2-4, with D possibly matching TRBD2 (6 bases). CDR1 SGHNT and CDR2 YYREEE come from the germline V gene (reference sequence). The CDR3 is 12 amino acids. V gave up 3 bases and J gave up 6 bases, with 7 bases separating them. Here the CDR3 reads CASSSGGNIQYF. CDR3 coding DNA: TGTGCCAGCAGCTCCGGGGGAAACATTCAGTACTTC.

The genes are TRBV7-3 and TRBJ2-3, with a weak D call TRBD2 (6 bases). The germline CDR1 and CDR2 sequences are SGHTA and FQGTGA. CDR3 length: 14 amino acids. V shed 3 bases and J shed 5 bases, with 12 bases lying between them. The DNA of the CDR3 is TGTGCCAGCAGCTTGGGACTCCAGGGAGATACGCAGTATTTT. Translated, it gives CASSLGLQGDTQYF. Based on the CDR3 plus reference TRBV7-3 and TRBJ2-3, the full variable domain is GAGVSQTPSNKVTEKGKYVELRCDPISGHTALYWYRQSLGQGPEFLIYFQGTGAADDSGLPNDRFFAVRPEGSVSTLKIQRTERGDSAVYLCASSLGLQGDTQYFGPGTRLTVL.

The chain uses TRBV10-3 and TRBJ2-2; tentatively, D is TRBD2 (6 bases). The V and J ends lost 2 bases and 0 bases respectively, with 16 bases between them. The length of the CDR3 is 18 residues. Germline-derived CDR1 and CDR2 are ENHRY and SYGVKD. The CDR3: CAISEPRAGTANTGELFF. CDR3 DNA: TGTGCCATCAGTGAGCCAAGAGCCGGGACTGCGAACACCGGGGAGCTGTTTTTT.

V is TRBV18 and J is TRBJ2-7, with D possibly TRBD1 on 5 matching bases. Trimming shortened V by 6 bases and J by 6 bases, and 15 bases separated the two germline ends. Germline V gene lookup returns CDR1 KGHSH and CDR2 LQKENI. This CDR3 is built from 13 residues. CDR3 nucleotides: TGTGCCAGCTCGGGGCGGTCCATGGGCGAGCAGTACTTC. Translating gives CASSGRSMGEQYF.

This sequence joins TRBV28 and TRBJ2-3, with 9 bases lining up with TRBD2. Trimming removed 6 bases from V and 11 bases from J; junction bases left unmatched: 9. Germline-derived CDR1 and CDR2 are MDHEN and SYDVKM. The CDR3 contains 13 residues. For the CDR3, the DNA is TGTGCCAGCAGCACTATTGGGACTAGCCAGCAGTATTTT. It codes for CASSTIGTSQQYF.

There are a few counts of this clone. This sequence joins TRBV28 and TRBJ1-1; tentatively, D is TRBD1 (5 bases). The V end lost 5 bases, the J end lost 4 bases, and 14 bases lay between the germline ends. This CDR3 spans 14 amino acids. In germline, CDR1 is MDHEN, CDR2 SYDVKM. The CDR3 DNA sequence: TGTGCCAGCAGTATGATCAGGGCAGGCACTGAAGCTTTCTTT. Translated: CASSMIRAGTEAFF.